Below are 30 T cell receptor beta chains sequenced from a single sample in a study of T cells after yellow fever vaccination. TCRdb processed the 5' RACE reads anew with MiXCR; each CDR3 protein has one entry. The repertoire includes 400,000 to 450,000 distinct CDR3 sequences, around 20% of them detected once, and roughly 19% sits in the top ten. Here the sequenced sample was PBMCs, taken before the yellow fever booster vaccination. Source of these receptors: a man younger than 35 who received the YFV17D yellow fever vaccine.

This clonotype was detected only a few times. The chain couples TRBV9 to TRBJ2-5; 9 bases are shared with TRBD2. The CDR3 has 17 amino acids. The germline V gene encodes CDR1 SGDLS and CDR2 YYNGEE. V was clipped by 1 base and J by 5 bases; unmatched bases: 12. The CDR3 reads CASSVSGGGALVETQYF. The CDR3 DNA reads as TGTGCCAGCAGCGTAAGTGGCGGGGGGGCTCTCGTCGAGACCCAGTACTTC.

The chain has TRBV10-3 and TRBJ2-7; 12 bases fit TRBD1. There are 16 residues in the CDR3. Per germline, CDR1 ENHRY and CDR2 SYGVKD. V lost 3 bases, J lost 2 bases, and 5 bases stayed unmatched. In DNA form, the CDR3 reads TGTGCCATCAGTGAAGGGACAGGGGGCCCTCCCTACGAGCAGTACTTC. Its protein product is CAISEGTGGPPYEQYF.

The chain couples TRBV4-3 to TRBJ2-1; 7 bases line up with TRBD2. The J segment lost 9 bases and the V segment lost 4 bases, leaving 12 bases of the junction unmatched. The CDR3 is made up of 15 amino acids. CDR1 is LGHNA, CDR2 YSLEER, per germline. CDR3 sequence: CASSPTSEPLGEQFF. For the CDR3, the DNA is TGCGCCAGCAGCCCTACTAGCGAGCCCCTCGGTGAGCAGTTCTTC.

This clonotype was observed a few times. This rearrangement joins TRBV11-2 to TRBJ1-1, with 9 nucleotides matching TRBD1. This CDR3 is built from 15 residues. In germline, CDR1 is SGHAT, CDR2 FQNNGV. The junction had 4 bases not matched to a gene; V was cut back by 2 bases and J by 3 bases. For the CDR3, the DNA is TGTGCCAGCAGCTTATGGGACAGGGTTGACACTGAAGCTTTCTTT. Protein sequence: CASSLWDRVDTEAFF. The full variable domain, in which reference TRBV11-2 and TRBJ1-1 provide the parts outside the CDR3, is EAGVAQSPRYKIIEKRQSVAFWCNPISGHATLYWYQQILGQGPKLLIQFQNNGVVDDSQLPKDRFSAERLKGVDSTLKIQPAKLEDSAVYLCASSLWDRVDTEAFFGQGTRLTVV.

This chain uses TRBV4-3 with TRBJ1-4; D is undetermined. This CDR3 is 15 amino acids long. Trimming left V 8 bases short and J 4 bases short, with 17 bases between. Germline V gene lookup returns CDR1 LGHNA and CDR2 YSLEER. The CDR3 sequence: CASCKTHLHNEKLFF. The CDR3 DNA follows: TGCGCCAGCTGTAAGACCCATCTTCATAATGAAAAACTGTTTTTT.

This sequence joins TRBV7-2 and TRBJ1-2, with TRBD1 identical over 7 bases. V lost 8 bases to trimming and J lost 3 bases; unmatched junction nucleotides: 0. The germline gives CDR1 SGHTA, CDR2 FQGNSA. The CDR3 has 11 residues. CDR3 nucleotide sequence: TGTGCCAGCGGACAGGACTATGGCTACACCTTC. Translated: CASGQDYGYTF. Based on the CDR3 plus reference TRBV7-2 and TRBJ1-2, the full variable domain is GAGVSQSPSNKVTEKGKDVELRCDPISGHTALYWYRQSLGQGLEFLIYFQGNSAPDKSGLPSDRFSAERTGGSVSTLTIQRTQQEDSAVYLCASGQDYGYTFGSGTRLTVV.

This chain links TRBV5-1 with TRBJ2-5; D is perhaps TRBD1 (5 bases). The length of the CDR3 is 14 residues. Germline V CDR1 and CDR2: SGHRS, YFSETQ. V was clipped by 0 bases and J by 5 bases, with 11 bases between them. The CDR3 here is CASSLVAGMETQYF. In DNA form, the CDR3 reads TGCGCCAGCAGCTTGGTAGCAGGGATGGAGACCCAGTACTTC.

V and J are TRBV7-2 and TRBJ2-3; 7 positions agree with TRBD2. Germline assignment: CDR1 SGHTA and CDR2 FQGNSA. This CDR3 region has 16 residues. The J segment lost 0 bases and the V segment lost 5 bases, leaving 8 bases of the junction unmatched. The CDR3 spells CASSKLGGTSTDTQYF. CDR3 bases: TGTGCCAGCAGCAAATTGGGGGGGACTAGCACAGATACGCAGTATTTT.

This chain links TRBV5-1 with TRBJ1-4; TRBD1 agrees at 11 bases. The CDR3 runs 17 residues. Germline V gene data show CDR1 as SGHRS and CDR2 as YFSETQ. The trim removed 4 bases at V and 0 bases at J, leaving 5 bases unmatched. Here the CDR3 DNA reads TGCGCCAGCAGCCCGGGACAGGGGGATTCAACTAATGAAAAACTGTTTTTT. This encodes CASSPGQGDSTNEKLFF.

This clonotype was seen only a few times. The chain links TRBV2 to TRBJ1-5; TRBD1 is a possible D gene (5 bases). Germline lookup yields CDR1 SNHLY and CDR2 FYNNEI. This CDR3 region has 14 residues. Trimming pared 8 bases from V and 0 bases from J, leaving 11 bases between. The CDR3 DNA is TGTGCCAGCGTACAGGAATATAGCAATCAGCCCCAGCATTTT. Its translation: CASVQEYSNQPQHF.

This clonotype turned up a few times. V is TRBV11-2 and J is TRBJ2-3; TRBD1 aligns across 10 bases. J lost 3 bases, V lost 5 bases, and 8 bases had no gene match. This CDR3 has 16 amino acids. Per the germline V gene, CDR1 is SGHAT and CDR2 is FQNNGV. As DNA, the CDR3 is TGTGCCAGCAGCCGACAGGGGGCGAGAGAAACAGATACGCAGTATTTT. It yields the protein CASSRQGARETDTQYF.

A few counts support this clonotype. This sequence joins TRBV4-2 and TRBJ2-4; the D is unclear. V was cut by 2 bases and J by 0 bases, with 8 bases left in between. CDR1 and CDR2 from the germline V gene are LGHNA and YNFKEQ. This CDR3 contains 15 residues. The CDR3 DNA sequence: TGTGCCAGCAGCCAATCGTCACTAGCCAAAAACATTCAGTACTTC. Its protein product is CASSQSSLAKNIQYF.

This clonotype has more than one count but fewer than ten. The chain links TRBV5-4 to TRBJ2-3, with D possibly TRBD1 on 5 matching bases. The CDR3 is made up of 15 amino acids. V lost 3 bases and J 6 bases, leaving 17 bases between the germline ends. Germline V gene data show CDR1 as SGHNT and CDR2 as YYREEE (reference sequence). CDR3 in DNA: TGTGCCAGCAGCTACCAGTGGGGCATGCGGGATACGCAGTATTTT. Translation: CASSYQWGMRDTQYF.

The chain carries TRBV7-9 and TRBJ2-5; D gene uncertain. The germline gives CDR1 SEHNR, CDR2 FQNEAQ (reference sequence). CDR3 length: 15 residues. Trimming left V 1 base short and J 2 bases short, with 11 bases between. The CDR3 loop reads CASSLGERWQETQYF. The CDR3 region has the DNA TGTGCCAGCAGCTTAGGCGAGAGGTGGCAAGAGACCCAGTACTTC. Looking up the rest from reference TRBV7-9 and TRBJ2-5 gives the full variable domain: DTGVSQNPRHKITKRGQNVTFRCDPISEHNRLYWYRQTLGQGPEFLTYFQNEAQLEKSRLLSDRFSAERPKGSFSTLEIQRTEQGDSAMYLCASSLGERWQETQYFGPGTRLLVL.

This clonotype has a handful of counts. The CDR3 nucleotides are TGTGCCTGGAGTACTCGGGGATCCCTCGAGCAGTACTTC. Translation gives CAWSTRGSLEQYF. The V gene is TRBV30, the J gene TRBJ2-7; a possible D gene is TRBD2 (5 bases). Germline V gene sequence: CDR1 GTSNPN, CDR2 SVGIG (reference sequence). The CDR3 covers 13 residues. V dropped 2 bases and J dropped 6 bases, with 14 bases sitting between them.

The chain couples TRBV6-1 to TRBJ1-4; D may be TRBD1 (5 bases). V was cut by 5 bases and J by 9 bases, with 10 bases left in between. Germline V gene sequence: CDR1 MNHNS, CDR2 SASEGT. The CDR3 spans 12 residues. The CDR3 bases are TGTGCCAGCAGTCCACGGACACAAAAACTGTTTTTT. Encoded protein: CASSPRTQKLFF.

The CDR3 loop reads CASSFLGHNNEQFF. The CDR3 DNA reads as TGTGCCAGCAGCTTTTTAGGACACAACAATGAGCAGTTCTTC. This chain uses TRBV28 with TRBJ2-1; D may be TRBD1 (5 bases). Per germline, CDR1 MDHEN and CDR2 SYDVKM. This CDR3 is built from 14 residues. V shed 6 bases and J shed 5 bases, with 14 bases lying between them.

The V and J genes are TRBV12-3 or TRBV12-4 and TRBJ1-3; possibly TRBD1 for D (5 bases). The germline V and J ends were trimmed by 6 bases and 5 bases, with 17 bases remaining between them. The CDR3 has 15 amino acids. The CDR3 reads CASSYRSSGRNTIYF. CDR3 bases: TGTGCCAGCAGCTACAGGTCTTCTGGAAGAAACACCATATATTTT.

CDR3 residues: CASSFRDREETQYF. DNA for the CDR3: TGCGCCAGCAGCTTCAGGGACAGGGAAGAGACCCAGTACTTC. The V gene is TRBV4-1, the J gene TRBJ2-5; 9 nucleotides match TRBD1. The CDR3 spans 14 residues. The ends lost 5 bases at V and 3 bases at J; junction bases unmatched: 4. The V gene's germline CDR1 is MGHRA and CDR2 YSYEKL.

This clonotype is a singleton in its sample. CDR3 protein: CASRLRTAEKLFF. The CDR3 coding sequence is TGTGCCAGCAGACTAAGGACAGCAGAAAAACTGTTTTTT. The chain joins TRBV7-2 to TRBJ1-4, with D possibly being TRBD1 (6 bases). Deletions cut 6 bases from V and 8 bases from J, with 13 bases between. CDR1 is SGHTA and CDR2 is FQGNSA in the germline V gene. The CDR3 runs 13 residues.

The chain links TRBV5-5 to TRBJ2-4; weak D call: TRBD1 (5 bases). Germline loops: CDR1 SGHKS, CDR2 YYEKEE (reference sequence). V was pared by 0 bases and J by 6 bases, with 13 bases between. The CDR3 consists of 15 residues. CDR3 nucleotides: TGTGCCAGCAGCTTGGGGGGCGGAAGGGTAAACATTCAGTACTTC. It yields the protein CASSLGGGRVNIQYF.

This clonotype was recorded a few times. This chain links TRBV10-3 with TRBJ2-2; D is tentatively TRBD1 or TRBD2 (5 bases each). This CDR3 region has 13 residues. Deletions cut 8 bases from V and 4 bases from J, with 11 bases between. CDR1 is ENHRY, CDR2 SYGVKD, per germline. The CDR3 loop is CAIGTDVTGELFF. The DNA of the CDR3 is TGTGCCATCGGGACGGACGTCACCGGGGAGCTGTTTTTT.

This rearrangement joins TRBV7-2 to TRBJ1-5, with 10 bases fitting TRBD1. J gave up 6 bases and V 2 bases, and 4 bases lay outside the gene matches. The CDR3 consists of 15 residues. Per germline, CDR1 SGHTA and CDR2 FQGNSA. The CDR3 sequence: CASSLRQGAIQPQHF. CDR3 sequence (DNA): TGTGCCAGCAGCTTACGACAGGGGGCAATTCAGCCCCAGCATTTT.

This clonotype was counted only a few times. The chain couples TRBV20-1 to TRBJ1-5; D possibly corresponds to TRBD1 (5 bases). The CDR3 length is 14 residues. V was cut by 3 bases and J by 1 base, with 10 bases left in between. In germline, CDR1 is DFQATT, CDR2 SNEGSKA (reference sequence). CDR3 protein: CSARKGRSNQPQHF. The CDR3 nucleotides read TGCAGTGCTAGGAAGGGGAGGAGCAATCAGCCCCAGCATTTT.

The chain's CDR3 is CATSRDRGSANEKLFF. DNA of the CDR3: TGTGCCACCAGCAGAGATCGGGGTAGCGCTAATGAAAAACTGTTTTTT. The rearrangement links TRBV15 to TRBJ1-4; D is undetermined. Germline V gene lookup returns CDR1 LNHNV and CDR2 YYDKDF (reference sequence). This CDR3 has 16 amino acids. V lost 0 bases and J lost 3, with 11 bases in between. Combining the CDR3 with reference TRBV15 and TRBJ1-4 gives the whole variable domain DAMVIQNPRYQVTQFGKPVTLSCSQTLNHNVMYWYQQKSSQAPKLLFHYYDKDFNNEADTPDNFQSRRPNTSFCFLDIRSPGLGDTAMYLCATSRDRGSANEKLFFGSGTQLSVL.

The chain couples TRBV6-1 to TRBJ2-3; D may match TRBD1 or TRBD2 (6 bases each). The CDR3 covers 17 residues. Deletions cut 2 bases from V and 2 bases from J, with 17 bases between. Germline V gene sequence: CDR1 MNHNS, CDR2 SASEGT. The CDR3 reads CASSESYGGYPTDTQYF. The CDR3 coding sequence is TGTGCCAGCAGTGAAAGTTACGGGGGCTACCCCACAGATACGCAGTATTTT.

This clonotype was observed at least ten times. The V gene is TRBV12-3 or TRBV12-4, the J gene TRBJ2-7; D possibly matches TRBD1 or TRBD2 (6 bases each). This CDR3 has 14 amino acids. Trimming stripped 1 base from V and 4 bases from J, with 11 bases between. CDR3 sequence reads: CASSLVGGTYEQYF. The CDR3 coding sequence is TGTGCCAGCAGTTTAGTAGGGGGGACATACGAGCAGTACTTC.

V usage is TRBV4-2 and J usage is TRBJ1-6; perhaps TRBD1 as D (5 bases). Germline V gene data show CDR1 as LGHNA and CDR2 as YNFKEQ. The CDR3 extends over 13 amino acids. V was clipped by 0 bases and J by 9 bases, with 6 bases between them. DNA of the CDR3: TGTGCCAGCAGCCAAGACAGGGTTTCACCCCTCCACTTT. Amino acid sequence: CASSQDRVSPLHF.

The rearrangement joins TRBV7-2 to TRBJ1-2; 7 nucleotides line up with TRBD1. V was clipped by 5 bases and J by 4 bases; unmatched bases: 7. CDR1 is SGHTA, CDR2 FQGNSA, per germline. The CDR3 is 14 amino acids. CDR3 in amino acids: CASSPIRDSYGYTF. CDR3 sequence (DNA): TGTGCCAGCAGCCCGATCCGGGACAGCTATGGCTACACCTTC.

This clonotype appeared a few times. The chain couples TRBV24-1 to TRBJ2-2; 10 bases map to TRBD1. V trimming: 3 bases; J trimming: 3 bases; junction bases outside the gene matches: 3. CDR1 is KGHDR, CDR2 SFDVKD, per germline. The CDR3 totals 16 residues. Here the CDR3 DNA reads TGTGCCACCAGTGATGGGACAGGGGCCCACACCGGGGAGCTGTTTTTT. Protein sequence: CATSDGTGAHTGELFF.